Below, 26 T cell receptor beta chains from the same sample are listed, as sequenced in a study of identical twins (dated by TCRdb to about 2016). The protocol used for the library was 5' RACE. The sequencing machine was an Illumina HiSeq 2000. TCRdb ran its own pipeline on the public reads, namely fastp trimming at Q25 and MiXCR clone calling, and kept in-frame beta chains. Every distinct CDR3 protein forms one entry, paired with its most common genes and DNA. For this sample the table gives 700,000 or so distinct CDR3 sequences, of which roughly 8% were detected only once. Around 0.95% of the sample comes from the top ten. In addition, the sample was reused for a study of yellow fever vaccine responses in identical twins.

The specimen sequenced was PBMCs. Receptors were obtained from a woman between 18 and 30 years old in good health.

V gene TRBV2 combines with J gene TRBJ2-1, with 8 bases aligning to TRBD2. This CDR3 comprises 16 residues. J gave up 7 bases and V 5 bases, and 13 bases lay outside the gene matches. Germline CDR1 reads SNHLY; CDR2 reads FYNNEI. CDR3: CASSLGIAGKRNEQFF. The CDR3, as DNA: TGTGCCAGCAGTTTAGGTATAGCGGGGAAAAGGAATGAGCAGTTCTTC. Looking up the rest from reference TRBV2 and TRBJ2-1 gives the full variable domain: EPEVTQTPSHQVTQMGQEVILRCVPISNHLYFYWYRQILGQKVEFLVSFYNNEISEKSEIFDDQFSVERPDGSNFTLKIRSTKLEDSAMYFCASSLGIAGKRNEQFFGPGTRLTVL.

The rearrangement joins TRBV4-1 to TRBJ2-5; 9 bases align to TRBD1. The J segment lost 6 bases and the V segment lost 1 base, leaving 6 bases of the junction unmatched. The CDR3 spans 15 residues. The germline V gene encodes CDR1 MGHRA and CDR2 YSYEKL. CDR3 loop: CASSQGGTGTKTQYF. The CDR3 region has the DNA TGCGCCAGCAGCCAAGGCGGGACAGGGACAAAGACCCAGTACTTC.

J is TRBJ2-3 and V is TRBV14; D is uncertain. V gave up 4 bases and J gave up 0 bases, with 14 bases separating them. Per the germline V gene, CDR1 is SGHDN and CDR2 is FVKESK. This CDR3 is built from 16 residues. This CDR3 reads CASSPLVIHSTDTQYF. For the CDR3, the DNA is TGTGCCAGCAGCCCCCTCGTTATCCACAGCACAGATACGCAGTATTTT.

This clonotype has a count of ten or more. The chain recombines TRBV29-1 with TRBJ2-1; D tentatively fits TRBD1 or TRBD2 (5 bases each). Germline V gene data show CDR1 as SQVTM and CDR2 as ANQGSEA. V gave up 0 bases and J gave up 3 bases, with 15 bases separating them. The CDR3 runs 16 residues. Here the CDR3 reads CSVEDSPGTVYNEQFF. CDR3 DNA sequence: TGCAGCGTTGAAGACTCGCCCGGGACCGTCTACAATGAGCAGTTCTTC.

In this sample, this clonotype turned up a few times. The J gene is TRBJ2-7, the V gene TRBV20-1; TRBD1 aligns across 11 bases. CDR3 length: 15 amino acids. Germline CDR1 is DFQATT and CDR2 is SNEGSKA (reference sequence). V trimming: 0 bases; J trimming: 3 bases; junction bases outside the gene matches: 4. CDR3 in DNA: TGCAGTGCTAGAGATAGGGACAGGGGGGTCTACGAGCAGTACTTC. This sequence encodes CSARDRDRGVYEQYF.

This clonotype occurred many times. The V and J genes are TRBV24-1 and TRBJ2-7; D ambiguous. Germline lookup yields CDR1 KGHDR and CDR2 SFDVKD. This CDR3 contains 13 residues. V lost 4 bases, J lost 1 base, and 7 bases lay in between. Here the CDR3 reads CATSEGQSYEQYF. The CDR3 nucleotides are TGTGCCACCAGTGAAGGGCAGTCCTACGAGCAGTACTTC.

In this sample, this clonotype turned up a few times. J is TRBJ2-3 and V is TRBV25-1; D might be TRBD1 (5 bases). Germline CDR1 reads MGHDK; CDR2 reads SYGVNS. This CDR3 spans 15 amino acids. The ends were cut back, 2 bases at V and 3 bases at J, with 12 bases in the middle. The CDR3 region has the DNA TGTGCCAGCAGTGAACAGGGAAAAGAGACAGATACGCAGTATTTT. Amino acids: CASSEQGKETDTQYF.

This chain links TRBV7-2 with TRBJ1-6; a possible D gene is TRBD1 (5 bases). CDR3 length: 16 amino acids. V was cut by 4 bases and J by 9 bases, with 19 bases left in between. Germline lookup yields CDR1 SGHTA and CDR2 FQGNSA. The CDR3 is CASSSPMRQPVSPLHF. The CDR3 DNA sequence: TGTGCCAGCAGCTCCCCAATGCGACAGCCCGTTTCACCCCTCCACTTT. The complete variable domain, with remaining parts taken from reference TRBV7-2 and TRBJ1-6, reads GAGVSQSPSNKVTEKGKDVELRCDPISGHTALYWYRQSLGQGLEFLIYFQGNSAPDKSGLPSDRFSAERTGGSVSTLTIQRTQQEDSAVYLCASSSPMRQPVSPLHFGNGTRLTVT.

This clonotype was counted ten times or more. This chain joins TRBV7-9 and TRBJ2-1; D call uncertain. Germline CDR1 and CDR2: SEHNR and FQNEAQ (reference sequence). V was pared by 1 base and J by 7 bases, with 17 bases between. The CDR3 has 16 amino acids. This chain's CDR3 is CASSLDRRGAINEQFF. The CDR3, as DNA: TGTGCCAGCAGCTTAGATCGCAGAGGCGCTATTAATGAGCAGTTCTTC. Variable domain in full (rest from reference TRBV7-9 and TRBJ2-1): DTGVSQNPRHKITKRGQNVTFRCDPISEHNRLYWYRQTLGQGPEFLTYFQNEAQLEKSRLLSDRFSAERPKGSFSTLEIQRTEQGDSAMYLCASSLDRRGAINEQFFGPGTRLTVL.

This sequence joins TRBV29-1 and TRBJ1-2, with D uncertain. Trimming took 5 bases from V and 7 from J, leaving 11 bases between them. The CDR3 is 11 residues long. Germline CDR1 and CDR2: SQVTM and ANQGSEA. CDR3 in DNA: TGCAGCGTTTTCGGCCAAGGTGGCTACACCTTC. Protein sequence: CSVFGQGGYTF.

The CDR3 protein is CASTLPGTAETQYF. The CDR3 DNA is TGTGCCAGCACCCTTCCCGGGACTGCGGAGACCCAGTACTTC. The rearrangement joins TRBV28 to TRBJ2-5; D might be TRBD2 (6 bases). Germline V gene sequence: CDR1 MDHEN, CDR2 SYDVKM. The CDR3 loop spans 14 amino acids. Trimming stripped 7 bases from V and 5 bases from J, with 17 bases between.

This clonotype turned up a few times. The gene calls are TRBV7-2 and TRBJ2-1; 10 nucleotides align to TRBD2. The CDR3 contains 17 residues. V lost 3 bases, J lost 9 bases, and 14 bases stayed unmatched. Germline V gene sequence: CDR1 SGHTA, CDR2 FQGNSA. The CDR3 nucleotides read TGTGCCAGCAGCTTGGGTAGCGGGAGGTCCTTTCAAGGTGAGCAGTTCTTC. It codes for CASSLGSGRSFQGEQFF.

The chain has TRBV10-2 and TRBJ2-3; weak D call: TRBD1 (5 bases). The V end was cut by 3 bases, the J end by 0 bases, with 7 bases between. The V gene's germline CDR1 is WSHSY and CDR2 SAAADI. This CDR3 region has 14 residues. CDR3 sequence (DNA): TGCGCCAGCAGTGACCAGGGTAGCACAGATACGCAGTATTTT. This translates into CASSDQGSTDTQYF.

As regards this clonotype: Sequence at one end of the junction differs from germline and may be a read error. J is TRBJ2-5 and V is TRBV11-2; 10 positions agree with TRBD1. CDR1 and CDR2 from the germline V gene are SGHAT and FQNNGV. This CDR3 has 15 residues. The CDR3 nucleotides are TGTGCCAGCAGCTACGGGACAGGGGTCCAAGAGACCCGGTACTTC. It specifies CASSYGTGVQETRYF.

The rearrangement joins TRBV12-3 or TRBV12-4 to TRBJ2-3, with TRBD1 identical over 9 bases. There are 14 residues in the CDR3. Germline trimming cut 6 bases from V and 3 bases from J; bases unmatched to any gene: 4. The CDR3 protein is CASRSGTGTDTQYF. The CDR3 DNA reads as TGTGCCAGCAGGTCCGGGACAGGGACAGATACGCAGTATTTT.

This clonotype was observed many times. This CDR3 is CASRPPGGSMNTEAFF. The DNA for the CDR3 is TGCGCCAGCAGACCACCCGGGGGAAGCATGAACACTGAAGCTTTCTTT. V is TRBV5-1 and J is TRBJ1-1; possible D gene TRBD1, 5 bases. CDR1 SGHRS and CDR2 YFSETQ come from the germline V gene. The CDR3 is made up of 16 amino acids. V was cut by 5 bases and J by 0 bases, with 17 bases left in between.

CDR3 in amino acids: CASSIRTSGRYNEQFF. The CDR3 coding sequence is TGTGCCAGCAGTATCCGGACTAGCGGGAGATACAATGAGCAGTTCTTC. The genes are TRBV27 and TRBJ2-1; TRBD2 aligns across 13 bases. CDR1 and CDR2 (germline): MNHEY, SMNVEV (reference sequence). Losses at the gene ends were 5 bases for V and 4 bases for J; bases not matched to a gene: 5. The CDR3 has 16 amino acids.

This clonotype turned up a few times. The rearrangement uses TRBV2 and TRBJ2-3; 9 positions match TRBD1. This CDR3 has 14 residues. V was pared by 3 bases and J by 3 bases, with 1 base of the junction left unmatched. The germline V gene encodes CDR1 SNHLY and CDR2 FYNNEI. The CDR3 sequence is CASSDDRGTDTQYF. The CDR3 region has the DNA TGTGCCAGCAGTGACGACAGGGGGACAGATACGCAGTATTTT. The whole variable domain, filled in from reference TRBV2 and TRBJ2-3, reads EPEVTQTPSHQVTQMGQEVILRCVPISNHLYFYWYRQILGQKVEFLVSFYNNEISEKSEIFDDQFSVERPDGSNFTLKIRSTKLEDSAMYFCASSDDRGTDTQYFGPGTRLTVL.

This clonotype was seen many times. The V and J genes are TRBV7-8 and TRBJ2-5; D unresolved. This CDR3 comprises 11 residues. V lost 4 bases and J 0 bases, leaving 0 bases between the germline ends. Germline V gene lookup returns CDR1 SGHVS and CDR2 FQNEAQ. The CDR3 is CASSYQETQYF. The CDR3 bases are TGTGCCAGCAGCTACCAAGAGACCCAGTACTTC. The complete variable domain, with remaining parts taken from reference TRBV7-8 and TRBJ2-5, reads GAGVSQSPRYKVAKRGQDVALRCDPISGHVSLFWYQQALGQGPEFLTYFQNEAQLDKSGLPSDRFFAERPEGSVSTLKIQRTQQEDSAVYLCASSYQETQYFGPGTRLLVL.

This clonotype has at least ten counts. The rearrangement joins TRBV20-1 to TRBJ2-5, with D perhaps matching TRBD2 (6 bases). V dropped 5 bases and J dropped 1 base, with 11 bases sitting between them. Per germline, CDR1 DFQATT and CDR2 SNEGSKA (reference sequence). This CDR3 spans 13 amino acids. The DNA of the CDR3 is TGCAGTGCTCCAGGGACTGTCCAAGAGACCCAGTACTTC. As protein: CSAPGTVQETQYF.

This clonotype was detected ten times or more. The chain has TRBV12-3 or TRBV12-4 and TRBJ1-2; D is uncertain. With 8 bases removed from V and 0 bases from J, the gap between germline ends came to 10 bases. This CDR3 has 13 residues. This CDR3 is CASEARANYGYTF. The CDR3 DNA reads TGTGCCAGCGAGGCAAGGGCTAACTATGGCTACACCTTC.

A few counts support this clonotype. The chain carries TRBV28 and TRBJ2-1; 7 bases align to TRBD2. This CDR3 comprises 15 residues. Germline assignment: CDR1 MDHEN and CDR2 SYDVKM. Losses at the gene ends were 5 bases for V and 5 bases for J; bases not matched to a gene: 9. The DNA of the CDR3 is TGTGCCAGCAGTCCCGCGGGAGTCCCACACAATGAGCAGTTCTTC. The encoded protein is CASSPAGVPHNEQFF.

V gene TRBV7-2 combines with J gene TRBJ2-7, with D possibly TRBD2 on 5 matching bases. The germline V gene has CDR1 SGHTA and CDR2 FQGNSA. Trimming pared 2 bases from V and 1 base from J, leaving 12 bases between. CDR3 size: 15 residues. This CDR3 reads CASSLYLRASYEQYF. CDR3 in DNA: TGTGCCAGCAGCTTATATTTGCGGGCATCCTACGAGCAGTACTTC.

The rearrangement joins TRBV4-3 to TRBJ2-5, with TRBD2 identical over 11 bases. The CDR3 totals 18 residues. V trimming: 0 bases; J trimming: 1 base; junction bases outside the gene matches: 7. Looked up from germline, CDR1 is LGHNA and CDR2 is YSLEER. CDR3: CASSQDTGLAGLQETQYF. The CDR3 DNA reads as TGCGCCAGCAGCCAAGATACCGGACTAGCGGGCCTCCAAGAGACCCAGTACTTC.

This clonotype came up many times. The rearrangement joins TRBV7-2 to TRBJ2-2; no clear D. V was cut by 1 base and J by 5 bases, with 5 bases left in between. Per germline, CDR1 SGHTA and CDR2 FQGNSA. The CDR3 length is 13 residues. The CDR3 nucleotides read TGTGCCAGCAGCTTAGTAAAGACCGGGGAGCTGTTTTTT. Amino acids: CASSLVKTGELFF.

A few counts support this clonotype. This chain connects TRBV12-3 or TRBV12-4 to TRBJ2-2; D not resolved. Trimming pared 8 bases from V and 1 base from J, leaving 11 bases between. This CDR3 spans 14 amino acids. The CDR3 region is CASPLDGNTGELFF. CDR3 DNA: TGTGCCAGCCCTCTCGACGGGAACACCGGGGAGCTGTTTTTT.